Listed below are T cell receptor beta chains from one sample, sequenced in a study of blood T cell repertoires in COVID-19. Only in-frame clones appear in the TCRdb table, and some are missing; sequencing was by immunoSEQ multiplex PCR. Among tens of thousands of clones, 75% to 95% were seen once, and the ten largest hold approximately 7%. The sequenced sample consisted of peripheral blood. The source of these receptors is a man aged 35-49 years with COVID-19, enrolled during active disease. CDR3s include the opening cysteine and the closing phenylalanine or tryptophan. The D gene is left open where the match is weak. Rows give clone size only sometimes, using once, few, many, or a class for an expanded clone.

D gene,CDR3 length,clone size,V gene,J gene,CDR3 protein,CDR3 DNA
TRBD1,14,few,TRBV5-5,TRBJ1-2,CASRYGTDPYGYTF,TGTGCCAGCAGGTACGGGACAGACCCATATGGCTACACCTTC
-,16,-,TRBV30,TRBJ2-5,CAWSKGARSGGETQYF,TGTGCCTGGAGTAAAGGGGCGAGATCCGGAGGGGAGACCCAGTACTTC
TRBD2,14,-,TRBV18,TRBJ2-5,CASSALAGQETQYF,TGTGCCAGCTCAGCCTTAGCGGGACAAGAGACCCAGTACTTC
TRBD2,17,-,TRBV9,TRBJ2-3,CASSGPAGGASTDTQYF,TGTGCCAGCAGCGGCCCCGCCGGGGGGGCTAGCACAGATACGCAGTATTTT
-,13,-,TRBV6-5,TRBJ2-3,CASSQGFEGTQYF,TGTGCCAGCAGTCAGGGGTTTGAGGGGACGCAGTATTTT
-,11,once,TRBV29-1,TRBJ1-1,CSVRATGEAFF,TGCAGCGTGAGGGCAACGGGTGAAGCTTTCTTT
TRBD2,15,-,TRBV12-5,TRBJ2-5,CASGLFLTSLETQYF,TGTGCTAGTGGTTTGTTCCTGACTAGCTTGGAGACCCAGTACTTC
TRBD1,15,-,TRBV3-1/TRBV3-2,TRBJ2-7,CASSLTGTGSYEQYF,TGTGCCAGCAGCCTTACCGGGACAGGCTCCTACGAGCAGTACTTC
TRBD2,15,-,TRBV7-7,TRBJ2-2,CASSMVAGDTGELFF,TGTGCCAGCAGCATGGTAGCGGGCGACACCGGGGAGCTGTTTTTT
-,12,-,TRBV28,TRBJ1-3,CASTLSGNTIYF,TGTGCCAGCACCCTCTCTGGAAACACCATATATTTT
TRBD1,14,-,TRBV18,TRBJ2-1,CASSPGDSYNEQFF,TGTGCCAGCTCACCGGGGGACAGCTACAATGAGCAGTTCTTC
-,14,-,TRBV7-6,TRBJ2-5,CASSLGAGQETQYF,TGTGCCAGCAGCTTAGGGGCAGGCCAAGAGACCCAGTACTTC
-,14,-,TRBV10-3,TRBJ1-1,CAISGEGGGTEAFF,TGTGCCATCAGTGGGGAGGGAGGAGGCACTGAAGCTTTCTTT
TRBD1,14,-,TRBV6-5,TRBJ1-2,CASSRTGGIYGYTF,TGTGCCAGCAGTCGGACAGGCGGTATCTATGGCTACACCTTC
-,17,-,TRBV18,TRBJ2-2,CASSPSSGTANTGELFF,TGTGCCAGCTCACCAAGTTCCGGGACTGCGAACACCGGGGAGCTGTTTTTT
TRBD1,16,-,TRBV5-1,TRBJ1-1,CASSLDPQGANTEAFF,TGCGCCAGCAGCTTGGATCCTCAGGGGGCGAACACTGAAGCTTTCTTT